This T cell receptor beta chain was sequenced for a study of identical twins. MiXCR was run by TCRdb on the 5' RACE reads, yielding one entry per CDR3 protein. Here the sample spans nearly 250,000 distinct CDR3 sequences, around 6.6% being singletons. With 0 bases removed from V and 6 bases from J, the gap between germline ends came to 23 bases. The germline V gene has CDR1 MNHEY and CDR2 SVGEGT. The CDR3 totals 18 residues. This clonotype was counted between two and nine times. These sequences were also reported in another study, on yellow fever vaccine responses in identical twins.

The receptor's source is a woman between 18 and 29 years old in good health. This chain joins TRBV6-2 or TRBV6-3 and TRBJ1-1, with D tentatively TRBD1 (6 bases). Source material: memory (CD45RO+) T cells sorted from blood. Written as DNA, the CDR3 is TGTGCCAGCAGTTACTCGACGGGTAGTCCGGGGGCGCGGGCTGAAGCTTTCTTT. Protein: CASSYSTGSPGARAEAFF.